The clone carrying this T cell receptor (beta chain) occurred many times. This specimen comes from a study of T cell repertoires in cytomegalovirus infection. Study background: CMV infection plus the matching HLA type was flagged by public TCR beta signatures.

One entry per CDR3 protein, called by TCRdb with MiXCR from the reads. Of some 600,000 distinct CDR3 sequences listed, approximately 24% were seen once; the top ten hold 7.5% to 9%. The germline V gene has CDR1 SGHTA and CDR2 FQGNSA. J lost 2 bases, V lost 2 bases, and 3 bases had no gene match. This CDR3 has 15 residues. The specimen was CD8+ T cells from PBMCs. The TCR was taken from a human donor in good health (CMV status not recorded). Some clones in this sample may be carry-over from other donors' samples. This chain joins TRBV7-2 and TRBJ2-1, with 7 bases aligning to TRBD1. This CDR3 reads CASSLTGVPYNEQFF. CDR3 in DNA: TGTGCCAGCAGCTTAACAGGGGTACCCTACAATGAGCAGTTCTTC.